This paragraph reports one TCR beta chain. This clonotype was seen only a few times. The clone's antigen remains unknown. Base quality data are lacking; no much larger clone is found one base away. Full-length TCR variable regions were amplified by 5' RACE PCR with constant-region reverse primers, and semi-nested PCR with Nested Universal Primer A was subsequently performed. The ReliaPrep RNA Cell Miniprep System was used to extract total RNA, which was then reverse transcribed into 5'RACE-ready cDNA with the SMARTer RACE 5'/3' Kit. An Illumina MiSeq was used to sequence the full-length TCR alpha and beta libraries, which had been barcoded with multiplex adaptors. The authors' pipeline ran thus. Sequencing data were pooled across the five patients for each of nine subset-tissue groups and compared by unsupervised clustering of TCR gene usage. Repertoire similarity was calculated with the Morisita-Horn index, weighting shared sequences by their contribution to each repertoire. TCRdb trimmed the raw reads at Q25, called clones with MiXCR and kept productive beta chains. Identical CDR3 protein sequences are pooled into one entry, listed with their most common genes and DNA. It is TCRdb's table, rather than the study itself, that gives the V and J calls and clone size. Recorded for this sample are 55,000 to 70,000 distinct CDR3 sequences; 25% to 35% of them occurred a single time. Under 3.5% of the sample comes from the top ten.

The data are from a study (dated by TCRdb to 2014 to 2015). Some background on the complete study: The study set out to test whether tumor-infiltrating Tregs in breast cancer get recruited from blood Tregs or are instead converted in situ from other CD4+ T cell subsets. Points the paper makes about the study in general: The larger-cohort validation was restricted to a single TCR beta V-J rearrangement rather than whole repertoires. The TCR alpha and beta sequences of tumor-infiltrating Tregs showed the greatest overlap with tumor naive CD4+ T cells, followed by blood naive CD4+ T cells. Tumor memory CD4+ T cell TCR gene usage was found to cluster with blood and lymph node memory CD4+ cells and with lymph node naive CD4+ cells.

From the cysteine up to the phenylalanine, the CDR3 has a length of 13 residues. The entry retains the CDR3 DNA only, 39 bases that are in frame from base 1. Based on the germline V gene, the CDR1 and CDR2 sequences are SGHAT and FQNNGV. At the junction V is shortened by 0 bases and J by 5 bases, with 7 bases in between. CD4+CD45RO+CD25- cells were isolated as memory CD4+ T cells. Tregs, naive and memory CD4+ T cells from tumor, blood and ipsilateral draining lymph nodes of a few breast cancer patients underwent full-length TCR alpha and beta sequencing. Tumor tissue and lymph nodes obtained from ipsilateral axillary dissection were perfused with PBS, minced and then digested with collagenase I and hyaluronidase. Sorted cell populations were confirmed by FACS to exceed 90% purity.

The sequence links TRBV11-2 to TRBJ2-5; the D gene cannot be resolved reliably. What was sequenced was tumor-infiltrating memory CD4+ T cells sorted from the breast tumor. The cell subset or site label of this sample denotes: memory CD4+ T cells, CD4+CD45RO+CD25-. The TCR comes from a female donor with breast cancer. In nucleotides, the sequence is TGTGCCAGCAGCTTAGAGTTCAAGGAGACCCAGTACTTC. It is translated as CASSLEFKETQYF.